This TCR beta chain was captured by sequencing in a study of blood T cell repertoires in COVID-19. Study summary: The cDNA or gDNA used as material had been derived from T cells, B-cell-depleted T cells, or PBMCs.

Authors' analysis steps: By means of reference gene primer amplification, nucleated cell counts were estimated. Measured with immunoSEQ multiplex PCR; TCRdb has only the in-frame clones, and not every one. Clone size and V and J calls were adopted from that table, with D and trimming inferred from the DNA. Of 300,000 or so clones in the sample, approximately 89% are singletons; the top ten hold 6.9%. Germline CDR1 reads SGHVS; CDR2 reads FQNEAQ. The CDR3 is 17 residues long. V was clipped by 5 bases and J by 0 bases; unmatched bases: 5. This sequence joins TRBV7-8 and TRBJ2-5; 14 nucleotides match TRBD2. The sequence derives from a woman younger than 45 who had recovered from COVID-19. The sample taken for sequencing was peripheral blood. The CDR3 is CASSRTSGGRDQETQYF. The DNA for the CDR3 is TGTGCCAGCAGCCGGACTAGCGGGGGGCGGGACCAAGAGACCCAGTACTTC.